There are a few counts of the clone carrying this TCR beta chain. Its antigen is not identified. This specimen comes from a study of beta chain features in type 1 diabetes. V was cut by 5 bases and J by 4 bases, with 9 bases left in between. CDR3 length equals 13 residues. In germline, CDR1 is MNHEY, CDR2 SMNVEV (reference sequence). Sequencing targeted expressed TCRB transcripts, as all isolated RNA had been reverse transcribed. Here immunoSEQ multiplex PCR was the method, and the copy in TCRdb shows in-frame clones only, minus some. Of 160,000 or so clones in the sample, 9% were seen once. Study-wide results and caveats: Shortening that was moderate but significant affected the TCRB CDR3s of Type 1 diabetes patients in all four CD4+ subsets. Researchers could not determine here whether HLA type influences TCRB rearrangement.

The source material was central memory CD4+ T cells from blood. This TCR was sampled from a woman aged 25-40 years with type 1 diabetes. The genes are TRBV27 and TRBJ1-5; D not resolved. CDR3: CASSPMSNQPQHF. The CDR3 DNA is TGTGCCAGCAGTCCCATGAGTAATCAGCCCCAGCATTTT.